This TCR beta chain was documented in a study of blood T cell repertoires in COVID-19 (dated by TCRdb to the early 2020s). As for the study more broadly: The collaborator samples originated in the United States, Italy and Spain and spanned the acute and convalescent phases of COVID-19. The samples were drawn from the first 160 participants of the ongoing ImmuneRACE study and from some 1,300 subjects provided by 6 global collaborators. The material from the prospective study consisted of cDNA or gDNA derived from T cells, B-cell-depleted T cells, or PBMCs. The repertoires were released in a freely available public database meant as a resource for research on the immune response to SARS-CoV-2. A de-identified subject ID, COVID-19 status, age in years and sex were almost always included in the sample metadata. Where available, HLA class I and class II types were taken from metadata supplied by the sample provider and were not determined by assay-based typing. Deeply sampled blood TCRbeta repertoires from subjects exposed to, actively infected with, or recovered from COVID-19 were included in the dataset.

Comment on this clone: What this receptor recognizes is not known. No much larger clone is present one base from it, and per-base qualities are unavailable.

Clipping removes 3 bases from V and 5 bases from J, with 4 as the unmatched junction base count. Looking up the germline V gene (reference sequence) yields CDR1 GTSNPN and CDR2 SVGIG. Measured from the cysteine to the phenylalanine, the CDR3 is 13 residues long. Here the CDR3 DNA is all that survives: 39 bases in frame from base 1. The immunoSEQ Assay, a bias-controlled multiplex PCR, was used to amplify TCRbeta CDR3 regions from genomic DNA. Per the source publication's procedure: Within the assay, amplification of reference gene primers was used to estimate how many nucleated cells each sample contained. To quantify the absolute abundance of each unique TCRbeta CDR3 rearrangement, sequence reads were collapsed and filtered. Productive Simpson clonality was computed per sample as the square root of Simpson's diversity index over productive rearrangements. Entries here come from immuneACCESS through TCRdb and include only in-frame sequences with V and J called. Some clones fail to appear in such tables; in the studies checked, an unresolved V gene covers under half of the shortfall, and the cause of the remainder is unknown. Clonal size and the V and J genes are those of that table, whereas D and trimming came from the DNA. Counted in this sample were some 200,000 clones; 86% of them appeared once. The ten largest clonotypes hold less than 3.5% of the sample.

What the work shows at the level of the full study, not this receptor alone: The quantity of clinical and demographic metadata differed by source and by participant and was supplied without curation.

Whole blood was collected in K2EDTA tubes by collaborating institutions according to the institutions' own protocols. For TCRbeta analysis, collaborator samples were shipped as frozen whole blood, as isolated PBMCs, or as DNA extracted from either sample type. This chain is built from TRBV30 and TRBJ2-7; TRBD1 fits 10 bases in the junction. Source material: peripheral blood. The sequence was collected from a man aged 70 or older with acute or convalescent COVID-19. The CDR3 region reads CAWSGQGGDEQYF. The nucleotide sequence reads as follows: TGTGCCTGGAGCGGACAGGGGGGTGACGAGCAGTACTTC. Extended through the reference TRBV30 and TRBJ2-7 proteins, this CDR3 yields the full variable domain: SQTIHQWPATLVQPVGSPLSLECTVEGTSNPNLYWYRQAAGRGLQLLFYSVGIGQISSEVPQNLSASRPQDRQFILSSKKLLLSDSGFYLCAWSGQGGDEQYFGPGTRLTVT.